Below, 10 T cell receptor beta chains from the same sample are listed, as sequenced in a study of blood T cell repertoires in COVID-19. Method: immunoSEQ multiplex PCR; TCRdb's copy keeps in-frame clones and lacks some. The sample lists 80,000 to 130,000 clones, 80% to 95% occurring once. Sequencing was carried out using peripheral blood. Receptors originate from a man in his sixties or seventies with acute or convalescent COVID-19.

The chain uses TRBV11-2 and TRBJ1-3; no firm D call. This CDR3 comprises 15 residues. From germline, CDR1 is SGHAT and CDR2 FQNNGV. V was shortened by 1 base and J by 6 bases, with 13 bases between the two germline ends. The CDR3, as DNA: TGTGCCAGCAGCTTAGCGTCGCGGATTGTAAACACCATATATTTT. Translating gives CASSLASRIVNTIYF.

The rearrangement links TRBV5-6 to TRBJ1-4, with D perhaps matching TRBD1 (6 bases). Trimming removed 4 bases at V and 2 bases at J, with 12 bases between. This CDR3 contains 15 residues. Germline lookup yields CDR1 SGHDT and CDR2 YYEEEE. This CDR3 reads CASSQQGMTNEKLFF. The CDR3 DNA reads as TGTGCCAGCAGCCAACAGGGAATGACTAATGAAAAACTGTTTTTT.

The J gene is TRBJ2-5, the V gene TRBV27; D is perhaps TRBD2 (5 bases). Germline CDR1 MNHEY, CDR2 SMNVEV (reference sequence). This CDR3 spans 13 amino acids. The ends were cut back, 5 bases at V and 5 bases at J, with 12 bases in the middle. CDR3 DNA: TGTGCCAGCAGTCAGATCCAGCGGGAGACCCAGTACTTC. This encodes CASSQIQRETQYF.

With respect to this clone: The germline gene is not matched at one end of the junction; a read error may be the cause. The rearrangement joins TRBV4-1 to TRBJ2-7; 7 bases map to TRBD2. The germline V gene encodes CDR1 MGHRA and CDR2 YSYEKL. The CDR3 covers 16 residues. CDR3 sequence reads: CASRQVGGSRFGGQYF. The CDR3 DNA follows: TGCGCCAGCAGACAAGTCGGGGGGAGCCGCTTTGGAGGGCAGTACTTC.

The chain recombines TRBV11-2 with TRBJ1-1, with D unresolved. The ends were cut back, 0 bases at V and 7 bases at J, with 9 bases in the middle. The germline V gene encodes CDR1 SGHAT and CDR2 FQNNGV. This CDR3 contains 13 residues. In DNA, the CDR3 is TGTGCCAGCAGCTTAGATCTGGTCAGTGAAGCTTTCTTT. Translating gives CASSLDLVSEAFF.

This clone was counted a few times. V usage is TRBV19 and J usage is TRBJ1-4, with 7 bases lining up with TRBD1. The CDR3 has 14 residues. V gave up 4 bases and J gave up 5 bases; unmatched junction bases: 4. Germline values: CDR1 LNHDA, CDR2 SQIVND (reference sequence). This chain's CDR3 is CASSTTGLNEKLFF. The CDR3 nucleotides read TGTGCCAGTAGTACGACAGGGCTGAATGAAAAACTGTTTTTT.

The chain is built from TRBV29-1 and TRBJ1-1; 7 bases align to TRBD1. There are 13 residues in the CDR3. Germline loops: CDR1 SQVTM, CDR2 ANQGSEA. V gave up 6 bases and J gave up 0 bases; unmatched junction bases: 4. CDR3 nucleotides: TGCAGCGTGGACAGGAACCTGAACACTGAAGCTTTCTTT. It codes for CSVDRNLNTEAFF.

This chain links TRBV7-9 with TRBJ2-3; 10 nucleotides line up with TRBD1. CDR1 is SEHNR, CDR2 FQNEAQ, per germline (reference sequence). This CDR3 region has 15 residues. V dropped 4 bases and J dropped 6; count of bases not matched to a gene: 7. In DNA, the CDR3 is TGTGCCAGCAGCTCCCCGGACAGGGGGACGGATACGCAGTATTTT. Its translation is CASSSPDRGTDTQYF.

The chain carries TRBV5-1 and TRBJ1-1, with D tentatively TRBD1 (6 bases). Germline-derived CDR1 and CDR2 are SGHRS and YFSETQ. The CDR3 consists of 15 residues. V dropped 4 bases and J dropped 4 bases, with 17 bases sitting between them. CDR3 bases: TGCGCCAGCAGCCCGGCGACAGGTTCTGTCACTGAAGCTTTCTTT. Encoded protein: CASSPATGSVTEAFF.

The chain combines TRBV6-6 with TRBJ1-1; D gene unclear. Germline CDR1 reads MNHNY; CDR2 reads SVGAGI (reference sequence). The CDR3 contains 14 residues. The V gene lost 8 bases and the J gene lost 0 bases, with 13 bases spanning the gap. The CDR3 DNA reads TGTGCCAGCGAGGGTCGGAGGTTGAACACTGAAGCTTTCTTT. This codes for CASEGRRLNTEAFF.